The clone carrying this TCR beta chain was found many times. Its antigen is as yet unknown. CDR1 and CDR2 from the germline V gene are DFQATT and SNEGSKA (reference sequence). Trimming at V came to 2 bases and at J to 4 bases, leaving 7 bases not matched to a gene. CDR3 length: 17 amino acids. This entry belongs to a study of glioma-infiltrating T cells. General observations from the study: Very few CDR3 sequences were shared between tissue and blood. Gliomas, especially low-grade, showed above-expected tissue-blood divergence; non-neoplastic patients showed below.

Using RNA template, CDR3s of TCR alpha and beta were amplified with iRepertoire arm-PCR. One-step reverse transcription and amplification started from approximately 100-400 ng of tissue mRNA or PBMC total RNA. Each CDR3 protein gets one entry after TCRdb re-called the multiplex PCR reads with MiXCR. The sample has tens of thousands of distinct CDR3 sequences, 20% to 25% seen once; the top ten hold under 8.5%. What was sequenced was glioma tissue, nonneoplastic brain tissue, or PBMCs (not recorded which). This clonotype was obtained from a human donor with low-grade glioma or glioblastoma, undergoing nonglioma brain surgery, or in good health (not recorded which). The chain couples TRBV20-1 to TRBJ2-5; 16 positions agree with TRBD2. CDR3 sequence reads: CSARTIGTSGRGETQYF. The CDR3 coding sequence is TGCAGTGCTAGAACCATCGGGACTAGCGGGAGGGGAGAGACCCAGTACTTC.